The 14 T cell receptor beta chains reported below all come from one sample, sequenced in a study. Each CDR3 protein is one row after TCRdb ran MiXCR on the reads. The table has roughly 1,900 distinct CDR3 sequences, around 8% seen once; the top ten hold about 12%. Sequences were obtained from CD4+ T cells from peripheral blood. These receptors all stem from a human donor with rheumatoid arthritis.

This clonotype ranks as large. The J gene is TRBJ1-1, the V gene TRBV29-1; 7 bases align to TRBD1. Trimming took 0 bases from V and 2 from J; bases not matched to a gene: 3. Germline assignment: CDR1 SQVTM and CDR2 ANQGSEA. This CDR3 has 14 residues. The CDR3 loop is CSVEDAGGNTEAFF. The CDR3 region has the DNA TGCAGCGTTGAAGATGCAGGGGGAAACACTGAAGCTTTCTTT.

This clonotype qualifies as medium-sized. V usage is TRBV14 and J usage is TRBJ2-5; no firm D call. Germline CDR1 is SGHDN and CDR2 is FVKESK. This CDR3 is 15 amino acids long. The V and J ends lost 0 bases and 5 bases respectively, with 13 bases between them. The CDR3 is CASSQDLPRYETQYF. The CDR3 DNA is TGTGCCAGCAGCCAAGATCTCCCCAGATATGAGACCCAGTACTTC.

This clonotype qualifies as medium-sized. The chain is built from TRBV7-2 and TRBJ2-7; possibly TRBD1 for D (5 bases). Trimming left V 1 base short and J 4 bases short, with 11 bases between. CDR3 length equals 14 residues. Germline V CDR1 and CDR2: SGHTA, FQGNSA. The DNA for the CDR3 is TGTGCCAGCAGCTTAGAATTCCAGGGTTACGAGCAGTACTTC. It yields the protein CASSLEFQGYEQYF.

This clonotype is categorized as large. The J gene is TRBJ2-5, the V gene TRBV11-2, with 14 bases fitting TRBD2. Trimming took 8 bases from V and 5 from J; bases not matched to a gene: 16. CDR1 is SGHAT, CDR2 FQNNGV, per germline. This CDR3 spans 18 amino acids. The CDR3 reads CASRPVWGTSGSSETQYF. The CDR3 bases are TGTGCCAGCCGCCCGGTGTGGGGGACTAGCGGGAGTTCTGAGACCCAGTACTTC.

This clonotype is deemed medium-sized. This chain links TRBV19 with TRBJ2-3; no firm D call. V shed 3 bases and J shed 6 bases, with 10 bases lying between them. The length of the CDR3 is 13 residues. In germline, CDR1 is LNHDA, CDR2 SQIVND (reference sequence). This CDR3 reads CASSISARDTQYF. CDR3 sequence (DNA): TGTGCCAGTAGTATCTCTGCTCGCGATACGCAGTATTTT.

Concerning this clonotype: One end of the junction is discordant with germline, which a read error may explain. The chain has TRBV7-9 and TRBJ1-2; D remains unclear. This CDR3 contains 12 residues. Germline-derived CDR1 and CDR2 are SEHNR and FQNEAQ (reference sequence). The CDR3 coding sequence is TGTGCCAACAGCCGCCCCCGGGATGGCTACACCTTC. Protein sequence: CANSRPRDGYTF.

By share, this clonotype counts as medium-sized (0.01 to 0.1%). The chain employs TRBV28 and TRBJ1-5, with D uncertain. The CDR3 extends over 14 amino acids. V was shortened by 5 bases and J by 3 bases, with 11 bases between the two germline ends. Germline V lookup: CDR1 MDHEN, CDR2 SYDVKM. Here the CDR3 reads CASSGLAPNQPQHF. The CDR3 DNA follows: TGTGCCAGCAGTGGTTTAGCCCCCAATCAGCCCCAGCATTTT. Based on the CDR3 plus reference TRBV28 and TRBJ1-5, the full variable domain is DVKVTQSSRYLVKRTGEKVFLECVQDMDHENMFWYRQDPGLGLRLIYFSYDVKMKEKGDIPEGYSVSREKKERFSLILESASTNQTSMYLCASSGLAPNQPQHFGDGTRLSIL.

This clonotype is labeled as medium-sized. The gene calls are TRBV7-2 and TRBJ1-2, with D perhaps TRBD1 (5 bases). Between the trimmed V and J ends, which lost 5 bases and 8 bases, there was a span of 18 bases. The CDR3 is made up of 14 amino acids. Per germline, CDR1 SGHTA and CDR2 FQGNSA. The CDR3 region is CASSPRDLGEGYTF. The CDR3 region has the DNA TGTGCCAGCAGCCCTCGGGACCTCGGTGAGGGCTACACCTTC.

This clonotype ranks as medium-sized. This rearrangement joins TRBV7-2 to TRBJ2-1; 9 bases line up with TRBD2. This CDR3 is 16 amino acids long. Germline CDR1 reads SGHTA; CDR2 reads FQGNSA. V dropped 0 bases and J dropped 7; count of bases not matched to a gene: 7. Here the CDR3 DNA reads TGTGCCAGCAGCTTAGCAGCGGGAGGCCTAGTGAATGAGCAGTTCTTC. The encoded protein is CASSLAAGGLVNEQFF.

The V gene is TRBV5-1, the J gene TRBJ2-7, with unresolved D. The V gene lost 5 bases and the J gene lost 12 bases, with 18 bases spanning the gap. There are 12 residues in the CDR3. Looked up from germline, CDR1 is SGHRS and CDR2 is YFSETQ. The CDR3 sequence: CASSPTGYKRYF. CDR3 in DNA: TGCGCCAGCAGTCCGACGGGCTACAAGCGGTACTTC. Full variable domain (remainder filled in from reference TRBV5-1 and TRBJ2-7): KAGVTQTPRYLIKTRGQQVTLSCSPISGHRSVSWYQQTPGQGLQFLFEYFSETQRNKGNFPGRFSGRQFSNSRSEMNVSTLELGDSALYLCASSPTGYKRYFGPGTRLTVT.

This clonotype is medium-sized by share. The chain joins TRBV4-3 to TRBJ2-2; 9 nucleotides align to TRBD1. Germline CDR1 reads LGHNA; CDR2 reads YSLEER. V dropped 3 bases and J dropped 4; count of bases not matched to a gene: 3. This CDR3 is built from 15 residues. This CDR3 is CASSHPGQGTGELFF. CDR3 in DNA: TGCGCCAGCAGCCATCCGGGACAGGGCACCGGGGAGCTGTTTTTT.

This clonotype is medium-sized within its sample. The rearrangement uses TRBV12-3 or TRBV12-4 and TRBJ2-5; TRBD2 matches at 10 bases. The CDR3 length is 15 residues. V gave up 5 bases and J gave up 4 bases; unmatched junction bases: 7. DNA for the CDR3: TGTGCCAGCAGTATACCGGGACTAGCGTCAGAGACCCAGTACTTC. This gives the protein CASSIPGLASETQYF.

This clonotype rates as medium-sized. This chain links TRBV20-1 with TRBJ1-5, with TRBD1 as a possible D gene (5 bases). This CDR3 contains 16 residues. Trimming left V 4 bases short and J 4 bases short, with 20 bases between. Germline values: CDR1 DFQATT, CDR2 SNEGSKA (reference sequence). CDR3 sequence: CSAIKKKLQENQPQHF. The CDR3 DNA sequence: TGCAGTGCTATTAAAAAGAAACTACAGGAAAATCAGCCCCAGCATTTT.

This clonotype has only a few counts. The V and J genes are TRBV13 and TRBJ2-3, with D perhaps TRBD2 (5 bases). The CDR3 sequence is 16 residues long. Trimming took 0 bases from V and 0 from J, leaving 10 bases between them. CDR1 and CDR2 (germline): PRHDT, FYEKMQ (reference sequence). The CDR3 spells CASSLGGWTSTDTQYF. CDR3 coding DNA: TGTGCCAGCAGCTTAGGCGGGTGGACTAGCACAGATACGCAGTATTTT.